This paragraph reports one T cell receptor (beta chain). No antigen is known for it. This sample was taken from a study of T-cell reconstitution after alpha-beta-depleted transplantation in children. Regarding the study as a whole: Newly generated T cells supplied most T-cell counts and diversity one year post-transplant.

Library preparation (for TCRbeta) was performed with unique molecular identifiers. TCRdb independently ran MiXCR on the PCR reads; one entry per CDR3 protein. The sample consists of approximately 230,000 distinct CDR3 sequences, roughly a quarter of them appearing once. CDR1 is MNHEY, CDR2 SVGEGT, per germline. V lost 4 bases and J lost 0, with 19 bases in between. The CDR3 contains 19 residues. The chain uses TRBV6-2 or TRBV6-3 and TRBJ2-6; D could derive from TRBD1 or TRBD2 (6 bases each). The sequencing used PBMCs, mostly from graft donor cells, collected 360 days after TCRalphabeta/CD19-depleted stem cell transplant. The TCR comes from a female patient aged 2-9 years who had a stem cell transplant for congenital amegakaryocytic thrombocytopenia, so the T cells may come from the graft donor. The chain's CDR3 is CASSFLRGGTPSGANVLTF. The CDR3 region has the DNA TGTGCCAGCAGTTTCCTCCGAGGGGGGACCCCCTCTGGGGCCAACGTCCTGACTTTC.